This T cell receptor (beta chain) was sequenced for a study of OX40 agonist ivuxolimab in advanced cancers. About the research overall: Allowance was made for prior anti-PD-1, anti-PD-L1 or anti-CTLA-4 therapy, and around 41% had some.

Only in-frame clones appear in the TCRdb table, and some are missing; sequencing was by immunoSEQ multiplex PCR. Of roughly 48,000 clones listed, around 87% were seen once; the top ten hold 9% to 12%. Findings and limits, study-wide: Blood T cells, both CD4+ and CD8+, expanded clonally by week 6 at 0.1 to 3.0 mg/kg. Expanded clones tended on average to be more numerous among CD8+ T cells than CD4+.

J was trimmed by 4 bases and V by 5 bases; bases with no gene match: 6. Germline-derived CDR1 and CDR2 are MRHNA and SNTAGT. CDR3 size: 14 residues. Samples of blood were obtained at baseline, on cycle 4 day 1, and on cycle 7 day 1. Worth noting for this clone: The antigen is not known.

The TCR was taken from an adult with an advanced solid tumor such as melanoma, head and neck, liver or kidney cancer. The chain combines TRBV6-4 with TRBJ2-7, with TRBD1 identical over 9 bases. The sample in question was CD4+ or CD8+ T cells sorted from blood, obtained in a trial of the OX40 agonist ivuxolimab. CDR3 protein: CASSIQGAEYEQYF. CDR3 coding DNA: TGTGCCAGCAGTATACAGGGGGCGGAATACGAGCAGTACTTC.